The clone carrying this T cell receptor (beta chain) was picked up a small number of times. Its antigen is not known. This CDR3 spans 14 amino acids. CDR1 SGHVS and CDR2 FQNEAQ come from the germline V gene. Trimming left V 6 bases short and J 0 bases short, with 10 bases between. Each CDR3 protein is one row after TCRdb ran MiXCR on the 5' RACE reads. The table shows approximately 400,000 distinct CDR3 sequences, with approximately 26% occurring only once. The record originates from a study of CD8 T cells in ankylosing spondylitis. Study outcomes and limitations: The authors reported significant enrichment of disease-linked clones in matched ankylosing spondylitis synovial fluid. Blood from ankylosing spondylitis patients appeared to carry a characteristic roughly 8-variant TCR beta motif. Earlier studies detected some motif variants in reactive arthritis synovial fluid and blood.

The sample consisted of blood, either unsorted or a sorted T cell fraction (not recorded which). This receptor was obtained from a male donor with ankylosing spondylitis. The chain is built from TRBV7-8 and TRBJ2-3, with a tentative D call TRBD1 (5 bases). The CDR3 coding sequence is TGTGCCAGCAGAGAGGACAAGAGCACAGATACGCAGTATTTT. Its protein product is CASREDKSTDTQYF.